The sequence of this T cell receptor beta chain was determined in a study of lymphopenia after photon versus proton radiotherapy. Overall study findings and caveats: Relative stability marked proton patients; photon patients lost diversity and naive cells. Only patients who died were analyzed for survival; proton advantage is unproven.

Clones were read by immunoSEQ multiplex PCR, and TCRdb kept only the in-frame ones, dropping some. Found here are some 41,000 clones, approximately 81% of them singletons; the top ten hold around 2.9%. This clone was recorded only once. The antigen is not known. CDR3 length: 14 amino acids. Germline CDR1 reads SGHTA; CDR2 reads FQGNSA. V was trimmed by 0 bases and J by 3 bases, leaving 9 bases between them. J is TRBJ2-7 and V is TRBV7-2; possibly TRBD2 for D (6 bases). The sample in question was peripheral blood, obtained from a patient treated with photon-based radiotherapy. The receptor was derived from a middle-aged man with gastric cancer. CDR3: CASSLAGGLYEQYF. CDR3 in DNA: TGTGCCAGCAGCTTAGCAGGAGGGCTCTACGAGCAGTACTTC.